The 20 T cell receptor beta chains below all came from one sample that was sequenced in a study of blood T cell repertoires in COVID-19. Measured with immunoSEQ multiplex PCR; TCRdb has only the in-frame clones, and not every one. The table shows 60,000 to 85,000 clones, with around 86% occurring only once. The sample was peripheral blood. Receptors were obtained from a woman older than 75 with active or convalescent COVID-19.

The chain uses TRBV24-1 and TRBJ2-5, with D perhaps matching TRBD1 (6 bases). This CDR3 contains 14 residues. V dropped 7 bases and J dropped 1 base, with 12 bases sitting between them. CDR1 is KGHDR, CDR2 SFDVKD, per germline. CDR3 protein: CATRGQGGQETQYF. Written as DNA, the CDR3 is TGTGCCACCAGGGGTCAAGGGGGCCAAGAGACCCAGTACTTC.

The chain carries TRBV7-2 and TRBJ1-6, with 7 nucleotides matching TRBD1. The CDR3 runs 16 residues. Germline assignment: CDR1 SGHTA and CDR2 FQGNSA. The ends lost 8 bases at V and 0 bases at J; junction bases unmatched: 7. CDR3 sequence: CASQTGSGSYNSPLHF. CDR3 sequence (DNA): TGTGCCAGCCAGACAGGGAGCGGCTCCTATAATTCACCCCTCCACTTT.

This clone was recorded once. The chain links TRBV5-8 to TRBJ1-4, with D possibly matching TRBD1 (6 bases). The germline CDR1 and CDR2 sequences are SGHTS and YDEGEE. With 2 bases removed from V and 7 bases from J, the gap between germline ends came to 12 bases. The CDR3 totals 14 residues. DNA for the CDR3: TGTGCCAGCAGCTTTATGCAGGGGAGTGAAAAACTGTTTTTT. It codes for CASSFMQGSEKLFF.

In nucleotides, the CDR3 is TGTGCCATCAGTGAGAAAGGGAGGGATGGAACTGAAGCTTTCTTT. Translated: CAISEKGRDGTEAFF. The chain uses TRBV10-3 and TRBJ1-1; D unclear. The CDR3 extends over 15 amino acids. Germline V gene data show CDR1 as ENHRY and CDR2 as SYGVKD. Trimming shortened V by 2 bases and J by 5 bases, and 15 bases separated the two germline ends.

The DNA for the CDR3 is TGTGCCAGCAGCGCTCCTAGATCGGCCGCAACCTGGGTCTACACTGAAGCTTTCTTT. This codes for CASSAPRSAATWVYTEAFF. This chain links TRBV7-8 with TRBJ1-1; D unclear. Trimming shortened V by 5 bases and J by 3 bases, and 28 bases separated the two germline ends. This CDR3 is 19 amino acids long. The germline CDR1 and CDR2 sequences are SGHVS and FQNEAQ.

The V call is TRBV19, the J call TRBJ1-4, with TRBD1 identical over 10 bases. The V gene end was trimmed by 6 bases and the J gene end by 3 bases; junction bases not matched to a gene: 4. In germline, CDR1 is LNHDA, CDR2 SQIVND (reference sequence). This CDR3 is 15 amino acids long. CDR3 protein: CASRDRGGPNEKLFF. As DNA, the CDR3 is TGTGCCAGTAGGGACAGGGGGGGTCCTAATGAAAAACTGTTTTTT.

This clone was counted once. The rearrangement links TRBV3-1 (or the pseudogene TRBV3-2) to TRBJ2-5; 7 bases match TRBD2. The germline V gene has CDR1 LGHDT and CDR2 YNNKEL (reference sequence). CDR3 length: 15 residues. V shed 0 bases, J shed 4 bases, and the junction held 5 bases outside the gene matches. CDR3 sequence (DNA): TGTGCCAGCAGCCAAGATGGAGTAGCGGGAGAGACCCAGTACTTC. Encoded protein: CASSQDGVAGETQYF.

J is TRBJ2-3 and V is TRBV4-2; TRBD2 aligns across 9 bases. The trim removed 3 bases at V and 3 bases at J, leaving 22 bases unmatched. This CDR3 region has 21 residues. Germline assignment: CDR1 LGHNA and CDR2 YNFKEQ. CDR3 residues: CASSHQGSYGLAGMETDTQYF. The CDR3, as DNA: TGTGCCAGCAGCCACCAAGGGTCCTATGGTCTAGCGGGGATGGAAACAGATACGCAGTATTTT.

The table lists this clone with a count of one. The chain has TRBV14 and TRBJ1-4; possible D gene TRBD1, 6 bases. The germline V gene encodes CDR1 SGHDN and CDR2 FVKESK. V shed 4 bases and J shed 5 bases, with 14 bases lying between them. CDR3 length: 15 amino acids. The CDR3: CASSPLGQSNEKLFF. Here the CDR3 DNA reads TGTGCCAGCAGCCCCCTAGGACAGTCCAATGAAAAACTGTTTTTT.

This rearrangement joins TRBV30 to TRBJ1-6; the D gene is possibly TRBD1 (5 bases). V dropped 5 bases and J dropped 7 bases, with 9 bases sitting between them. CDR3 size: 12 residues. Germline CDR1 GTSNPN, CDR2 SVGIG (reference sequence). CDR3 sequence (DNA): TGTGCCTGGCAGGGATTGAATTCACCCCTCCACTTT. It is translated as CAWQGLNSPLHF. The whole variable domain, filled in from reference TRBV30 and TRBJ1-6, reads SQTIHQWPATLVQPVGSPLSLECTVEGTSNPNLYWYRQAAGRGLQLLFYSVGIGQISSEVPQNLSASRPQDRQFILSSKKLLLSDSGFYLCAWQGLNSPLHFGNGTRLTVT.

The CDR3 sequence: CSVVISGGTEAFF. CDR3 sequence (DNA): TGCAGCGTTGTTATTTCAGGGGGCACTGAAGCTTTCTTT. V gene TRBV29-1 combines with J gene TRBJ1-1; 7 bases match TRBD1. Trimming took 4 bases from V and 4 from J; bases not matched to a gene: 6. The V gene's germline CDR1 is SQVTM and CDR2 ANQGSEA. CDR3 length equals 13 residues.

The rearrangement links TRBV2 to TRBJ1-1; 7 bases agree with TRBD1. The germline CDR1 and CDR2 sequences are SNHLY and FYNNEI. CDR3 length equals 11 residues. J was trimmed by 8 bases and V by 5 bases; bases with no gene match: 2. CDR3 residues: CASSPTGEAFF. In DNA form, the CDR3 reads TGTGCCAGCAGTCCGACAGGGGAAGCTTTCTTT.

The genes are TRBV2 and TRBJ1-6; TRBD1 agrees at 7 bases. V lost 5 bases, J lost 6 bases, and 7 bases stayed unmatched. CDR3 length: 15 residues. The germline gives CDR1 SNHLY, CDR2 FYNNEI. The chain's CDR3 is CASSYSGQLNSPLHF. The CDR3 DNA is TGTGCCAGCAGTTATTCGGGACAGCTTAATTCACCCCTCCACTTT.

The chain combines TRBV3-1 (or the pseudogene TRBV3-2) with TRBJ1-6; the match to TRBD1 covers 8 bases. The J segment lost 7 bases and the V segment lost 3 bases, leaving 5 bases of the junction unmatched. The length of the CDR3 is 15 residues. Germline V lookup: CDR1 LGHDT, CDR2 YNNKEL (reference sequence). CDR3 bases: TGTGCCAGCAGCCAGGAACAGGGGGGGAATTCACCCCTCCACTTT. This translates into CASSQEQGGNSPLHF.

The chain uses TRBV3-1 (or the pseudogene TRBV3-2) and TRBJ1-2, with 7 nucleotides matching TRBD1. The CDR3 is 17 amino acids. From germline, CDR1 is LGHDT and CDR2 YNNKEL (reference sequence). Trimming removed 4 bases from V and 0 bases from J; junction bases left unmatched: 11. The CDR3 region is CASSRQTGAPANYGYTF. The CDR3 nucleotides are TGTGCCAGCAGCCGGCAAACAGGGGCCCCAGCTAACTATGGCTACACCTTC.

The J gene is TRBJ2-1, the V gene TRBV5-6; 10 nucleotides match TRBD2. Trimming removed 6 bases from V and 9 bases from J; junction bases left unmatched: 9. This CDR3 is 14 amino acids long. Germline-derived CDR1 and CDR2 are SGHDT and YYEEEE. The CDR3 loop reads CASNHPSGGGEQFF. CDR3 coding DNA: TGTGCCAGCAATCACCCTAGCGGGGGTGGTGAGCAGTTCTTC.

This chain links TRBV7-3 with TRBJ1-1; 11 nucleotides align to TRBD1. The CDR3 spans 17 residues. Germline trimming cut 4 bases from V and 0 bases from J; bases unmatched to any gene: 7. CDR1 SGHTA and CDR2 FQGTGA come from the germline V gene. The CDR3 spells CASSSWTGGLMNTEAFF. The DNA for the CDR3 is TGTGCCAGCAGCTCCTGGACAGGGGGCCTGATGAACACTGAAGCTTTCTTT.

J is TRBJ2-7 and V is TRBV19, with 9 bases aligning to TRBD2. The CDR3 totals 18 residues. Losses at the gene ends were 5 bases for V and 0 bases for J; bases not matched to a gene: 14. Germline loops: CDR1 LNHDA, CDR2 SQIVND (reference sequence). The CDR3 region is CASSPRRRGGLSSYEQYF. In DNA form, the CDR3 reads TGTGCCAGTAGTCCCCGGCGGCGGGGGGGTCTTAGCTCCTACGAGCAGTACTTC.

The gene calls are TRBV5-5 and TRBJ1-1; a weak D match, TRBD1 (6 bases). Per germline, CDR1 SGHKS and CDR2 YYEKEE (reference sequence). CDR3 length: 17 residues. The ends were cut back, 2 bases at V and 3 bases at J, with 20 bases in the middle. The CDR3 region is CASSFAWVNRVDTEAFF. CDR3 bases: TGTGCCAGCAGCTTCGCTTGGGTAAACAGGGTTGACACTGAAGCTTTCTTT.

This clone was counted a few times. CDR3 DNA: TGTGCCTGGAGTGCGGACAGAAATAATGAAAAACTGTTTTTT. Protein product: CAWSADRNNEKLFF. V usage is TRBV30 and J usage is TRBJ1-4; weak D call: TRBD1 (6 bases). Trimming stripped 1 base from V and 4 bases from J, with 10 bases between. This CDR3 has 14 amino acids. Germline V gives CDR1 GTSNPN, CDR2 SVGIG (reference sequence). The full variable domain, completed using reference TRBV30 and TRBJ1-4, is SQTIHQWPATLVQPVGSPLSLECTVEGTSNPNLYWYRQAAGRGLQLLFYSVGIGQISSEVPQNLSASRPQDRQFILSSKKLLLSDSGFYLCAWSADRNNEKLFFGSGTQLSVL.